This paragraph covers one TCR beta chain sequence. This entry comes from a study of blood T cell repertoires in COVID-19. Background on the study: T cells, B-cell-depleted T cells, or PBMCs provided the cDNA or gDNA that served as material.

CDR1 and CDR2 from the germline V gene are LGHNA and YNFKEQ. Unmatched junction bases numbered 9, after V lost 1 base and J lost 5 bases. This CDR3 is 16 amino acids long. Authors' processing steps: From reference gene primer amplification, estimates of nucleated cell counts were derived. The repertoire was sequenced with immunoSEQ multiplex PCR; TCRdb's copy has only in-frame clones and lacks some. That table furnishes V, J and clone size, whereas the DNA furnished D and trimming. Of 300,000 to 400,000 clones listed, more than 70% were seen once; the top ten hold approximately 1.6%. Seattle's enrolled individuals joined amid active infection and were then monitored longitudinally.

The chain has TRBV4-2 and TRBJ2-5; TRBD2 matches at 8 bases. Sequencing used peripheral blood. The receptor was isolated from a woman in her thirties with COVID-19, enrolled during active disease. This chain's CDR3 is CASSQGERGGVETQYF. The CDR3 DNA is TGTGCCAGCAGCCAAGGAGAACGGGGGGGCGTGGAGACCCAGTACTTC.